One sample yielded the 30 T cell receptor beta chains listed below, sequenced in a study of blood T cell repertoires in COVID-19. Here immunoSEQ multiplex PCR was the method, and the copy in TCRdb shows in-frame clones only, minus some. The sample lists 150,000 to 200,000 clones, 65% to 80% occurring once. Sequencing used PBMCs or T cells enriched from blood (not recorded which). All receptors derive from a woman aged 45-65 years with acute COVID-19.

V gene TRBV24-1 combines with J gene TRBJ1-2; no clear D gene. Germline V gene sequence: CDR1 KGHDR, CDR2 SFDVKD. This CDR3 has 15 amino acids. Trimming pared 2 bases from V and 4 bases from J, leaving 13 bases between. The CDR3 sequence: CATSDWAGDVYGYTF. The CDR3 DNA is TGTGCCACCAGTGATTGGGCAGGTGATGTCTATGGCTACACCTTC.

The chain links TRBV6-6 to TRBJ2-7; D perhaps matches TRBD1 (5 bases). V dropped 3 bases and J dropped 6 bases, with 12 bases sitting between them. The CDR3 is 13 residues long. Germline assignment: CDR1 MNHNY and CDR2 SVGAGI (reference sequence). For the CDR3, the DNA is TGTGCCAGCAGTTATGGGGCAGCCCGCGAGCAGTACGTC. It encodes CASSYGAAREQYV.

The V and J genes are TRBV29-1 and TRBJ2-2, with D perhaps matching TRBD1 (6 bases). V was pared by 0 bases and J by 1 base, with 9 bases between. Per germline, CDR1 SQVTM and CDR2 ANQGSEA. The CDR3 has 15 amino acids. CDR3: CSVEDRGLNTGELFF. The CDR3 coding sequence is TGCAGCGTTGAAGACAGGGGTCTGAACACCGGGGAGCTGTTTTTT.

The chain has TRBV7-8 and TRBJ1-1, with 9 bases fitting TRBD1. V lost 5 bases to trimming and J lost 1 base; unmatched junction nucleotides: 8. CDR1 SGHVS and CDR2 FQNEAQ come from the germline V gene. CDR3 length: 16 residues. CDR3 DNA sequence: TGTGCCAGCAGCCTTGGACAGGGGACAGGGAACACTGAAGCTTTCTTT. Protein product: CASSLGQGTGNTEAFF.

In DNA, the CDR3 is TGTGCCCGATCCCGCGGGGTGCGCTACGAGCAGTACGTC. This gives the protein CARSRGVRYEQYV. The chain recombines TRBV3-1 (or the pseudogene TRBV3-2) with TRBJ2-7; D is perhaps TRBD2 (6 bases). CDR1 and CDR2 (germline): LGHDT, YNNKEL (reference sequence). The CDR3 spans 13 residues. V lost 11 bases to trimming and J lost 3 bases, with 17 bases between them.

CDR3 bases: TGTGCCAGCAGGGTACCGACGGGTGGGGAAAAACTGTTTTTT. Encoded protein: CASRVPTGGEKLFF. The chain combines TRBV2 with TRBJ1-4, with D hard to call. Trimming pared 6 bases from V and 8 bases from J, leaving 16 bases between. CDR3 length equals 14 residues. The germline CDR1 and CDR2 sequences are SNHLY and FYNNEI.

The sample holds a few counts of this clone. The chain has TRBV7-6 and TRBJ2-5; a possible D gene is TRBD2 (5 bases). Germline CDR1 is SGHVS and CDR2 is FNYEAQ. V lost 5 bases and J lost 3, with 19 bases in between. The CDR3 has 16 residues. The DNA of the CDR3 is TGTGCCAGCAGCCTATGGGAGTTGCAAGGAGAAGAGACCCAGTACTTC. Amino acid sequence: CASSLWELQGEETQYF.

In regard to this clone: The sample holds other DNA sequences that translate to the same CDR3. The V and J genes are TRBV12-3 or TRBV12-4 and TRBJ1-2; D may be TRBD1 (6 bases). V was shortened by 3 bases and J by 2 bases, with 7 bases between the two germline ends. The CDR3 consists of 13 residues. CDR3 nucleotides: TGTGCCAGCAGTTTGCAGGGGAACTATGGCTACACCTTC. Amino acids: CASSLQGNYGYTF.

CDR3 region: CASSLSVNYGYTF. DNA for the CDR3: TGTGCCAGCAGTTTGTCGGTGAACTATGGCTACACCTTC. The J gene is TRBJ1-2, the V gene TRBV27; the D is unclear. This CDR3 is built from 13 residues. Looked up from germline, CDR1 is MNHEY and CDR2 is SMNVEV (reference sequence). V lost 3 bases to trimming and J lost 2 bases, with 7 bases between them.

The DNA of the CDR3 is TGTGCCAGCAAATCTGCGGGACAGGGTGACTATGGCTACACCTTC. It is translated as CASKSAGQGDYGYTF. The V call is TRBV9, the J call TRBJ1-2, with 9 bases aligning to TRBD1. V lost 6 bases, J lost 3 bases, and 9 bases stayed unmatched. The CDR3 contains 15 residues. Per germline, CDR1 SGDLS and CDR2 YYNGEE.

This chain links TRBV7-2 with TRBJ2-3; D is uncertain. Trimming took 0 bases from V and 3 from J, leaving 7 bases between them. The CDR3 is made up of 14 amino acids. Germline V gene lookup returns CDR1 SGHTA and CDR2 FQGNSA. CDR3 sequence (DNA): TGTGCCAGCAGCTTAGCGCTTAGAACAGATACGCAGTATTTT. Translating gives CASSLALRTDTQYF.

A single count supports this clone. DNA of the CDR3: TGTGCCAGCAGTTACTCGAATCAGGGGAATCAGCCCCAGCATTTT. Translated, it gives CASSYSNQGNQPQHF. The V and J genes are TRBV6-5 and TRBJ1-5; TRBD1 is a possible D gene (6 bases). This CDR3 region has 15 residues. CDR1 MNHEY and CDR2 SVGAGI come from the germline V gene. Trimming pared 0 bases from V and 4 bases from J, leaving 10 bases between.

The chain joins TRBV19 to TRBJ2-5; no clear D. Germline assignment: CDR1 LNHDA and CDR2 SQIVND (reference sequence). V was pared by 0 bases and J by 13 bases, with 6 bases between. This CDR3 region has 10 residues. DNA for the CDR3: TGTGCCAGTAGTATAGAGCCCGGGTACTTC. Its protein product is CASSIEPGYF.

This chain links TRBV7-9 with TRBJ2-1; TRBD2 aligns across 11 bases. The CDR3 has 15 amino acids. Germline values: CDR1 SEHNR, CDR2 FQNEAQ (reference sequence). Unmatched junction bases numbered 7, after V lost 5 bases and J lost 7 bases. CDR3 sequence: CASSLSGGAGNEQFF. The CDR3 DNA sequence: TGTGCCAGCAGCCTTAGCGGGGGGGCCGGAAATGAGCAGTTCTTC.

Comments on this clone: The sample contains more than one DNA sequence encoding this CDR3. The chain couples TRBV19 to TRBJ2-3; D remains unclear. Germline-derived CDR1 and CDR2 are LNHDA and SQIVND (reference sequence). The germline V and J ends were trimmed by 1 base and 2 bases, with 7 bases remaining between them. CDR3 size: 14 residues. Here the CDR3 reads CASSIGLFTDTQYF. In DNA form, the CDR3 reads TGTGCCAGTAGTATAGGGCTTTTCACAGATACGCAGTATTTT.

The genes are TRBV18 and TRBJ1-1, with D possibly TRBD1 on 6 matching bases. The V gene's germline CDR1 is KGHSH and CDR2 LQKENI. The CDR3 extends over 15 amino acids. V was trimmed by 3 bases and J by 0 bases, leaving 11 bases between them. CDR3 bases: TGTGCCAGCTCACCCCGTGGGGGCGTGAACACTGAAGCTTTCTTT. Its protein is CASSPRGGVNTEAFF.

The genes are TRBV19 and TRBJ2-3, with a tentative D call TRBD2 (6 bases). V was cut by 0 bases and J by 0 bases, with 10 bases left in between. The CDR3 totals 16 residues. Looked up from germline, CDR1 is LNHDA and CDR2 is SQIVND (reference sequence). The CDR3 DNA reads TGTGCCAGTAGTATAGATCGGGCGGGGAGCACAGATACGCAGTATTTT. Its protein product is CASSIDRAGSTDTQYF. Complete variable domain (other parts from reference TRBV19 and TRBJ2-3): DGGITQSPKYLFRKEGQNVTLSCEQNLNHDAMYWYRQDPGQGLRLIYYSQIVNDFQKGDIAEGYSVSREKKESFPLTVTSAQKNPTAFYLCASSIDRAGSTDTQYFGPGTRLTVL.

The V and J genes are TRBV28 and TRBJ2-5; 9 bases match TRBD1. The V gene's germline CDR1 is MDHEN and CDR2 SYDVKM. The CDR3 runs 15 residues. The J segment lost 3 bases and the V segment lost 5 bases, leaving 7 bases of the junction unmatched. DNA for the CDR3: TGTGCCAGCAGTACAAGGGACAGGGCCGAAGAGACCCAGTACTTC. As protein: CASSTRDRAEETQYF. Using reference TRBV28 and TRBJ2-5 for the parts outside the CDR3, the full variable domain is DVKVTQSSRYLVKRTGEKVFLECVQDMDHENMFWYRQDPGLGLRLIYFSYDVKMKEKGDIPEGYSVSREKKERFSLILESASTNQTSMYLCASSTRDRAEETQYFGPGTRLLVL.

This clone was seen a single time. This chain connects TRBV7-8 to TRBJ1-1; weak D call: TRBD1 (6 bases). Germline loops: CDR1 SGHVS, CDR2 FQNEAQ. The CDR3 length is 14 residues. V was trimmed by 4 bases and J by 1 base, leaving 10 bases between them. The CDR3 sequence is CASSSGTRNTEAFF. DNA for the CDR3: TGTGCCAGCAGCTCCGGGACACGGAACACTGAAGCTTTCTTT.

The chain joins TRBV18 to TRBJ2-5, with 7 bases identical to TRBD1. Unmatched junction bases numbered 6, after V lost 2 bases and J lost 0 bases. The CDR3 sequence is 16 residues long. CDR1 KGHSH and CDR2 LQKENI come from the germline V gene. The CDR3 region is CASSPWDSDYQETQYF. DNA for the CDR3: TGTGCCAGCTCACCATGGGACAGCGACTACCAAGAGACCCAGTACTTC.

The V call is TRBV28, the J call TRBJ1-4, with 7 bases aligning to TRBD1. CDR3 size: 14 residues. With V trimmed by 4 bases and J by 5 bases, 4 bases remained unmatched. The V gene's germline CDR1 is MDHEN and CDR2 SYDVKM. CDR3 sequence: CASSYRGENEKLFF. DNA of the CDR3: TGTGCCAGCAGTTACAGGGGAGAGAATGAAAAACTGTTTTTT.

V gene TRBV6-5 combines with J gene TRBJ1-1; D might be TRBD1 (5 bases). Between the trimmed V and J ends, which lost 2 bases and 0 bases, there was a span of 7 bases. This CDR3 comprises 14 residues. Looked up from germline, CDR1 is MNHEY and CDR2 is SVGAGI. The CDR3 DNA is TGTGCCAGCAGTTACGTAGGGGTGAACACTGAAGCTTTCTTT. It codes for CASSYVGVNTEAFF.

This clone showed up just once. The CDR3 bases are TGTGCCACCAGCAGACCTAGCGAGGCCACAGATACGCAGTATTTT. This sequence encodes CATSRPSEATDTQYF. The rearrangement uses TRBV15 and TRBJ2-3, with D perhaps TRBD2 (6 bases). Germline loops: CDR1 LNHNV, CDR2 YYDKDF (reference sequence). The CDR3 consists of 15 residues. The ends were cut back, 2 bases at V and 2 bases at J, with 11 bases in the middle.

This clone appeared many times. The chain couples TRBV4-2 to TRBJ2-2, with D uncertain. There are 16 residues in the CDR3. Germline V gene sequence: CDR1 LGHNA, CDR2 YNFKEQ. Trimming stripped 2 bases from V and 7 bases from J, with 17 bases between. The CDR3 loop is CASSQFTSRSGGELFF. The CDR3 region has the DNA TGTGCCAGCAGCCAATTCACGAGTAGGTCGGGCGGGGAGCTGTTTTTT.

The rearrangement uses TRBV5-4 and TRBJ1-1; 7 nucleotides line up with TRBD1. The CDR3 runs to 15 residues. Germline CDR1 reads SGHNT; CDR2 reads YYREEE (reference sequence). The V gene end was trimmed by 4 bases and the J gene end by 1 base; junction bases not matched to a gene: 7. CDR3 residues: CASSPSQGRNTEAFF. As DNA, the CDR3 is TGTGCCAGCAGCCCATCACAGGGGAGGAACACTGAAGCTTTCTTT.

This rearrangement joins TRBV7-2 to TRBJ1-2, with 8 bases identical to TRBD1. CDR1 is SGHTA, CDR2 FQGNSA, per germline. J was trimmed by 1 base and V by 3 bases; bases with no gene match: 13. The CDR3 spans 18 residues. CDR3: CASSFLGQGSPLNYGYTF. CDR3 DNA sequence: TGTGCCAGCAGCTTCCTCGGACAGGGTTCTCCCCTTAACTATGGCTACACCTTC.

To note about this clone: This specimen includes other DNA sequences encoding the same CDR3. This chain links TRBV7-9 with TRBJ1-5; D gene uncertain. The CDR3 covers 13 residues. Trimming took 3 bases from V and 5 from J, leaving 8 bases between them. CDR1 is SEHNR, CDR2 FQNEAQ, per germline (reference sequence). CDR3 in amino acids: CASSLGLYQPQHF. Here the CDR3 DNA reads TGTGCCAGCAGCTTGGGCCTCTATCAGCCCCAGCATTTT.

The V gene is TRBV6-5, the J gene TRBJ1-3, with D unclear. Germline V gene data show CDR1 as MNHEY and CDR2 as SVGAGI. This CDR3 region has 13 residues. The germline V and J ends were trimmed by 6 bases and 0 bases, with 6 bases remaining between them. Here the CDR3 DNA reads TGTGCCAGCAGACGCGTCTCTGGAAACACCATATATTTT. Its protein is CASRRVSGNTIYF.

This clone was seen just once. In nucleotides, the CDR3 is TGTGCCAGCAGAAACCGGGACAGGGGCATCAATGAGCAGTTCTTC. Translating it yields CASRNRDRGINEQFF. The chain is built from TRBV2 and TRBJ2-1; TRBD1 agrees at 10 bases. The CDR3 is 15 amino acids. Germline CDR1 and CDR2: SNHLY and FYNNEI. J gave up 6 bases and V 6 bases, and 8 bases lay outside the gene matches.

This chain uses TRBV7-8 with TRBJ1-6; D may be TRBD1 (5 bases). Germline assignment: CDR1 SGHVS and CDR2 FQNEAQ. V lost 1 base, J lost 14 bases, and 12 bases lay in between. The CDR3 spans 13 residues. In DNA, the CDR3 is TGTGCCAGCAGCTTAGTTCAGGGTAACACCCTCCACTTT. Protein sequence: CASSLVQGNTLHF.